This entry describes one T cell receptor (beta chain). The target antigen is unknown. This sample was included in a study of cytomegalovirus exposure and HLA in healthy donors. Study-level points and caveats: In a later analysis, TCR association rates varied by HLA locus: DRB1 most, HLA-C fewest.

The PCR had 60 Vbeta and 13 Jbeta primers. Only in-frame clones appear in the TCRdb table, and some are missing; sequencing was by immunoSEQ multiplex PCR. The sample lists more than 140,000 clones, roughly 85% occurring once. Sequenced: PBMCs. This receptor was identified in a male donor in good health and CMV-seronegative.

The CDR3 protein is CASRALGSLNTEAFF. CDR3 coding DNA: TGTGCCAGCAGGGCTCTTGGCAGTTTGAACACTGAAGCTTTCTTT. The V gene is TRBV25-1, the J gene TRBJ1-1; D not resolved. Germline CDR1 reads MGHDK; CDR2 reads SYGVNS. Trimming took 6 bases from V and 0 from J, leaving 14 bases between them. The CDR3 sequence is 15 residues long.